Listed here are 23 T cell receptor beta chains from one sample, sequenced in a study of blood T cells in healthy people across ages. Using a J-beta primer mix together with a sample-barcoded 5' primer, a second PCR was run for about 7 to 12 cycles. TCRdb ran MiXCR on the 5' RACE reads and lists one entry per CDR3 protein. The table lists about 1.1 million distinct CDR3 sequences, 35% to 45% of them singletons, with under 15% in the top ten. The sample was blood. Receptors originate from a man between 18 and 29 years old in good health.

V gene TRBV4-1 combines with J gene TRBJ1-5; D remains unclear. CDR1 and CDR2 from the germline V gene are MGHRA and YSYEKL. CDR3 size: 13 residues. Trimming cost V 5 bases and J 6 bases, with 11 bases left between them. CDR3 coding DNA: TGCGCCAGCAGCGCCATAGGGAGTCAGCCCCAGCATTTT. Protein: CASSAIGSQPQHF.

Many counts were recorded for this clonotype. This rearrangement joins TRBV12-3 or TRBV12-4 to TRBJ2-4; TRBD2 is a possible D gene (5 bases). The CDR3 has 15 amino acids. Trimming pared 6 bases from V and 3 bases from J, leaving 15 bases between. Written as DNA, the CDR3 is TGTGCCAGCAGCCCCCCCCGGGGTGACAAAAACATTCAGTACTTC. Translating it yields CASSPPRGDKNIQYF.

The chain uses TRBV5-8 and TRBJ2-3; D possibly corresponds to TRBD1 (5 bases). With 0 bases removed from V and 0 bases from J, the gap between germline ends came to 11 bases. The CDR3 is 16 amino acids. Germline V gene data show CDR1 as SGHTS and CDR2 as YDEGEE. The CDR3 nucleotides are TGTGCCAGCAGCTTGGGACAGATGCCTAGCACAGATACGCAGTATTTT. This sequence encodes CASSLGQMPSTDTQYF.

The chain is built from TRBV9 and TRBJ2-2; D is perhaps TRBD1 or TRBD2 (6 bases each). CDR3 size: 17 residues. The germline V and J ends were trimmed by 3 bases and 0 bases, with 15 bases remaining between them. Germline lookup yields CDR1 SGDLS and CDR2 YYNGEE. CDR3 amino acids: CASSATSRGANTGELFF. In DNA, the CDR3 is TGTGCCAGCAGCGCCACGTCTAGGGGGGCGAACACCGGGGAGCTGTTTTTT.

The V call is TRBV20-1, the J call TRBJ1-1; D gene uncertain. CDR1 is DFQATT, CDR2 SNEGSKA, per germline (reference sequence). Trimming cost V 5 bases and J 0 bases, with 10 bases left between them. The CDR3 covers 13 residues. This CDR3 is CSASGKMNTEAFF. The DNA of the CDR3 is TGCAGTGCTTCGGGGAAAATGAACACTGAAGCTTTCTTT.

The chain carries TRBV20-1 and TRBJ2-1; a weak D match, TRBD1 (6 bases). V lost 7 bases, J lost 7 bases, and 17 bases lay in between. The CDR3 has 13 residues. Germline CDR1 reads DFQATT; CDR2 reads SNEGSKA (reference sequence). The CDR3 bases are TGCAGTGGAGAGAGAGGGGGAACTAATGAGCAGTTCTTC. Encoded protein: CSGERGGTNEQFF.

This clonotype was seen more than once but under ten times. V is TRBV28 and J is TRBJ1-6, with D uncertain. Trimming pared 6 bases from V and 8 bases from J, leaving 8 bases between. The CDR3 runs 12 residues. Germline V gene sequence: CDR1 MDHEN, CDR2 SYDVKM. The CDR3 loop reads CASSLIDSPLHF. CDR3 coding DNA: TGTGCCAGCAGCTTGATTGATTCACCCCTCCACTTT.

CDR3 in DNA: TGCAGTGCTTCGAAGCCCTACAATGAGCAGTTCTTC. It specifies CSASKPYNEQFF. The chain joins TRBV20-1 to TRBJ2-1, with D unresolved. Germline V gene sequence: CDR1 DFQATT, CDR2 SNEGSKA (reference sequence). V was shortened by 5 bases and J by 2 bases, with 7 bases between the two germline ends. CDR3 length: 12 residues.

The J gene is TRBJ2-1, the V gene TRBV13, with D hard to call. V was cut by 2 bases and J by 6 bases, with 5 bases left in between. The CDR3 covers 12 residues. Germline V lookup: CDR1 PRHDT, CDR2 FYEKMQ (reference sequence). DNA for the CDR3: TGTGCCAGCAGCTTAATTGCCAATGAGCAGTTCTTC. It translates to CASSLIANEQFF.

Note on this clonotype: With a much larger clone just one base away, this may be a read error. The chain joins TRBV4-3 to TRBJ1-4; D unresolved. The germline CDR1 and CDR2 sequences are LGHNA and YSLEER. This CDR3 comprises 17 residues. CDR3 sequence reads: CAGSQDPPASTNEKLFF. The DNA for the CDR3 is TGCGCCGGCAGCCAAGATCCTCCGGCGTCCACTAATGAAAAACTGTTTTTT.

There are a few counts of this clonotype. The gene calls are TRBV6-2 or TRBV6-3 and TRBJ2-1, with 10 bases identical to TRBD1. There are 14 residues in the CDR3. Per germline, CDR1 MNHEY and CDR2 SVGEGT. The junction had 8 bases not matched to a gene; V was cut back by 6 bases and J by 9 bases. CDR3 DNA: TGTGCCAGCAGCAACGACAGGGGGCCCGGTGAGCAGTTCTTC. It specifies CASSNDRGPGEQFF.

V is TRBV20-1 and J is TRBJ1-1; possibly TRBD1 for D (6 bases). This CDR3 has 12 residues. CDR1 is DFQATT, CDR2 SNEGSKA, per germline (reference sequence). Between the trimmed V and J ends, which lost 3 bases and 1 base, there was a span of 6 bases. The chain's CDR3 is CSARGANTEAFF. The CDR3 DNA reads as TGCAGTGCTAGGGGGGCGAACACTGAAGCTTTCTTT.

This clonotype was picked up a small number of times. V gene TRBV2 combines with J gene TRBJ1-6, with 9 bases aligning to TRBD1. The germline CDR1 and CDR2 sequences are SNHLY and FYNNEI. The ends lost 9 bases at V and 9 bases at J; junction bases unmatched: 12. CDR3 size: 15 residues. Here the CDR3 DNA reads TGTGCCAGTAACCAGGACAGGGGACGGCGTTCACCCCTCCACTTT. This sequence encodes CASNQDRGRRSPLHF.

The rearrangement joins TRBV5-1 to TRBJ2-1; 8 nucleotides agree with TRBD2. Germline values: CDR1 SGHRS, CDR2 YFSETQ. The J segment lost 8 bases and the V segment lost 3 bases, leaving 13 bases of the junction unmatched. The CDR3 loop spans 16 amino acids. CDR3 nucleotides: TGCGCCAGCAGCTCTACTAGCGGTGGATTGTCCGATGAGCAGTTCTTC. It specifies CASSSTSGGLSDEQFF.

Many counts were recorded for this clonotype. The CDR3 region has the DNA TGCAGCGCTGGCAGCGGGACAGGGTTCTACAATGAGCAGTTCTTC. Translating it yields CSAGSGTGFYNEQFF. This chain joins TRBV29-1 and TRBJ2-1; TRBD1 matches 9 bases. This CDR3 is 15 amino acids long. From germline, CDR1 is SQVTM and CDR2 ANQGSEA. V lost 7 bases, J lost 3 bases, and 10 bases stayed unmatched.

The chain is built from TRBV11-2 and TRBJ2-4; 9 positions match TRBD2. From germline, CDR1 is SGHAT and CDR2 FQNNGV. CDR3 length equals 17 residues. V lost 0 bases, J lost 13 bases, and 16 bases stayed unmatched. The CDR3 DNA follows: TGTGCCAGCAGCTTAGACTACGGACTAGCGTTCGACAATGAGCAGTACTTC. Residues: CASSLDYGLAFDNEQYF.

The chain has TRBV5-8 and TRBJ2-2; D not resolved. The V end lost 2 bases, the J end lost 8 bases, and 10 bases lay between the germline ends. There are 13 residues in the CDR3. Germline V CDR1 and CDR2: SGHTS, YDEGEE. For the CDR3, the DNA is TGTGCCAGCAGCTTCTCATCGCCTGGGGAGCTGTTTTTT. Its protein is CASSFSSPGELFF.

V usage is TRBV7-6 and J usage is TRBJ2-7, with 7 positions matching TRBD1. In germline, CDR1 is SGHVS, CDR2 FNYEAQ. Germline trimming cut 2 bases from V and 7 bases from J; bases unmatched to any gene: 17. The CDR3 length is 17 residues. DNA for the CDR3: TGTGCCAGCAGCTTACTTGTGCCGGGACAGAACTACAATGAGCAGTACTTC. Translating gives CASSLLVPGQNYNEQYF.

This CDR3 reads CASSHVGTEAFF. For the CDR3, the DNA is TGTGCCAGCAGCCATGTGGGCACTGAAGCTTTCTTT. The chain links TRBV5-6 to TRBJ1-1; D remains unclear. V was clipped by 4 bases and J by 4 bases, with 8 bases between them. The CDR3 has 12 amino acids. CDR1 and CDR2 (germline): SGHDT, YYEEEE. The entire variable domain, with the rest obtained from reference TRBV5-6 and TRBJ1-1, is as follows: DAGVTQSPTHLIKTRGQQVTLRCSPKSGHDTVSWYQQALGQGPQFIFQYYEEEERQRGNFPDRFSGHQFPNYSSELNVNALLLGDSALYLCASSHVGTEAFFGQGTRLTVV.

This clonotype was counted only a few times. This rearrangement joins TRBV9 to TRBJ1-5; no clear D. From germline, CDR1 is SGDLS and CDR2 YYNGEE. The length of the CDR3 is 14 residues. Trimming removed 0 bases from V and 3 bases from J, with 7 bases in between. CDR3 in DNA: TGTGCCAGCAGCGTAGGTACTTCCAATCAGCCCCAGCATTTT. Amino acid sequence: CASSVGTSNQPQHF.

This sequence joins TRBV6-6 and TRBJ1-1; D unresolved. CDR3 length equals 13 residues. Germline values: CDR1 MNHNY, CDR2 SVGAGI (reference sequence). V was pared by 4 bases and J by 6 bases, with 12 bases between. This CDR3 reads CASSSTTWSEAFF. The CDR3 coding sequence is TGTGCCAGCAGTTCCACGACCTGGTCTGAAGCTTTCTTT.

The chain joins TRBV24-1 to TRBJ2-5; unclear D gene. Germline values: CDR1 KGHDR, CDR2 SFDVKD. The CDR3 has 15 amino acids. V lost 3 bases to trimming and J lost 11 bases, with 21 bases between them. The CDR3 bases are TGTGCCACCAGTGATAGAGAGGATAAATGGAATGAGCAGTACTTC. Protein sequence: CATSDREDKWNEQYF.

The CDR3 bases are TGTGCCAGCAGCGTAGGAGCAGGGGGCTTCTGTGGCTACACCTTC. Translated, it gives CASSVGAGGFCGYTF. This chain links TRBV9 with TRBJ1-2; 8 bases map to TRBD1. J lost 7 bases, V lost 0 bases, and 8 bases had no gene match. CDR1 is SGDLS and CDR2 is YYNGEE in the germline V gene. The CDR3 totals 15 residues.